Listed below are T cell receptor beta chains from one sample, sequenced in a study of human T cells and chemical hapten exposure. TCRdb ran MiXCR on the RACE reads and lists one entry per CDR3 protein. The sample yields about 92,000 distinct CDR3 sequences, around 9.6% seen once. The source was whole blood, collected in connection with sensitization to the hapten diphenylcyclopropenone (DPC). The receptors were gathered from a woman in her thirties or forties with alopecia areata. Some clones in this sample may be carry-over from other donors' samples. Each CDR3 is given with its conserved first and last residue. The D gene is left open where the match is weak. Size values are once, few and many counts, or a class for expanded clones, and some rows have none.

size: many
V: TRBV12-3/TRBV12-4
D: TRBD2
J: TRBJ2-5
DNA: TGTGCCAGCAGTTTATCGCCGACTAGCGGGGCTCAAGAGACCCAGTACTTC
CDR3: CASSLSPTSGAQETQYF

size: few
V: TRBV11-2
D: TRBD1
J: TRBJ2-1
DNA: TGTGCCAGCAGCTTAGGGACAGGGGGCAATGAGCAGTTCTTC
CDR3: CASSLGTGGNEQFF

size: few
V: TRBV28
D: TRBD1
J: TRBJ2-7
DNA: TGTGCCAGCAGGTTGACAGGGCGATCCTACGAGCAGTACTTC
CDR3: CASRLTGRSYEQYF

size: NA
V: TRBV29-1
D: NA
J: TRBJ1-2
DNA: TGCAGCGTTGGGGGGACGGAAAACTATGGCTACACCTTC
CDR3: CSVGGTENYGYTF

size: many
V: TRBV7-2
D: NA
J: TRBJ1-1
DNA: TGTGCCAGCAGCGAACTACAGGTATACACTGAAGCTTTCTTT
CDR3: CASSELQVYTEAFF

size: many
V: TRBV6-2/TRBV6-3
D: NA
J: TRBJ2-7
DNA: TGTGCCAGCAGTTACGAAGCCTACGAGCAGTACTTC
CDR3: CASSYEAYEQYF

size: NA
V: TRBV19
D: NA
J: TRBJ2-7
DNA: TGTGCCAGTAGTATCGGCAGGACGGGCTCCTACGAGCAGTACTTC
CDR3: CASSIGRTGSYEQYF

size: many
V: TRBV29-1
D: NA
J: TRBJ1-5
DNA: TGCAGCGTAAGGGACGGCGGGGGTTATAGCAATCAGCCCCAGCATTTT
CDR3: CSVRDGGGYSNQPQHF

size: many
V: TRBV6-5
D: TRBD1
J: TRBJ1-5
DNA: TGTGCCAGCAGTCGACAGGGAGCTCAGCCCCAGCATTTT
CDR3: CASSRQGAQPQHF

size: many
V: TRBV12-3/TRBV12-4
D: NA
J: TRBJ2-7
DNA: TGTGCCAGCAGTTTAGCGAACCGGCCGATCGAGCAGTACTTC
CDR3: CASSLANRPIEQYF

size: NA
V: TRBV29-1
D: NA
J: TRBJ1-1
DNA: TGCAGTTGTCGCCTAGGGGACACTGAAGCTTTCTTT
CDR3: CSCRLGDTEAFF

size: many
V: TRBV3-1
D: TRBD1
J: TRBJ2-5
DNA: TGTGCCAGCAGCCAAGCGGGACAGGGGGGAGAGACCCAGTACTTC
CDR3: CASSQAGQGGETQYF

size: many
V: TRBV3-1
D: NA
J: TRBJ1-2
DNA: TGTGCCAGCAGCCCGGGCCAACCCAGCCACTATGGCTACACCTTC
CDR3: CASSPGQPSHYGYTF

size: few
V: TRBV4-1
D: NA
J: TRBJ2-7
DNA: TGCGCCAGCAGCCAAGGACAGGCGGGTCAGCAGTACTTC
CDR3: CASSQGQAGQQYF

size: few
V: TRBV6-2/TRBV6-3
D: NA
J: TRBJ1-1
DNA: TGTGCCAGCAGTTATACCCAGGGCGGGACTGAAGCTTTCTTT
CDR3: CASSYTQGGTEAFF

size: NA
V: TRBV9
D: NA
J: TRBJ2-7
DNA: TGTGCCAGCAGCGTAGAAATGGGTAGCTCCTACGAGCAGTACTTC
CDR3: CASSVEMGSSYEQYF

size: NA
V: TRBV5-4
D: NA
J: TRBJ2-3
DNA: TGTGCCAGCAGCCAACCGGGCCTAACCCCCACAGATACGCAGTATTTT
CDR3: CASSQPGLTPTDTQYF

size: NA
V: TRBV7-8
D: TRBD1
J: TRBJ2-1
DNA: TGTGCCAGCAGTGGACAGGTTCACAATGAGCAGTTCTTC
CDR3: CASSGQVHNEQFF

size: many
V: TRBV5-6
D: TRBD2
J: TRBJ2-5
DNA: TGTGCCAGCAGCTTGGCGTCCAGCGGGGGGTTCCAAGAGACCCAGTACTTC
CDR3: CASSLASSGGFQETQYF

size: many
V: TRBV7-6
D: NA
J: TRBJ2-2
DNA: TGTGCCAGCAGCTGGCAATTTGACAGGCGGGACACCGGGGAGCTGTTTTTT
CDR3: CASSWQFDRRDTGELFF

size: NA
V: TRBV6-2/TRBV6-3
D: NA
J: TRBJ2-3
DNA: TGTGCCAGCAGTGCCTCCTGGCCGGGCACAGATACGCAGTATTTT
CDR3: CASSASWPGTDTQYF

size: NA
V: TRBV5-1
D: NA
J: TRBJ2-2
DNA: TGCGCCAGCAGCTTAGGGTGGGGCACCGGGGAGCTGTTTTTT
CDR3: CASSLGWGTGELFF

size: few
V: TRBV11-1
D: TRBD2
J: TRBJ2-3
DNA: TGTGCCAGCGCCCGGGCAGCGGGGGTTACAGATACGCAGTATTTT
CDR3: CASARAAGVTDTQYF

size: many
V: TRBV6-2/TRBV6-3
D: NA
J: TRBJ2-4
DNA: TGTGCCAGCAGTCCCGGGGGGCCGGGAAACATTCAGTACTTC
CDR3: CASSPGGPGNIQYF

size: many
V: TRBV20-1
D: NA
J: TRBJ2-2
DNA: TGCAGTGTGTCTTCCAAGAACACCGGGGAGCTGTTTTTT
CDR3: CSVSSKNTGELFF

size: many
V: TRBV6-2/TRBV6-3
D: TRBD1
J: TRBJ1-2
DNA: TGTGCCACCGTCTTGGGACAGGTCCCGAGCTATGGCTACACCTTC
CDR3: CATVLGQVPSYGYTF

size: few
V: TRBV7-2
D: TRBD1
J: TRBJ2-2
DNA: TGTGCCAGCAGCCCAGTGGGGACAGGGTACACCGGGGAGCTGTTTTTT
CDR3: CASSPVGTGYTGELFF

size: many
V: TRBV7-2
D: NA
J: TRBJ2-3
DNA: TGTGCCAGCAGCTTGAGCCTTAAAACGCAGTATTTT
CDR3: CASSLSLKTQYF

size: many
V: TRBV4-1
D: NA
J: TRBJ2-7
DNA: TGCGCCAGCAGCCAACTACCTCGGGGGGCCTCCTACGAGCAGTACTTC
CDR3: CASSQLPRGASYEQYF

size: many
V: TRBV30
D: NA
J: TRBJ2-3
DNA: TGTGCCTGGAGTGTATCGGGGGCCGGGGGAAATACGCAGTATTTT
CDR3: CAWSVSGAGGNTQYF

size: many
V: TRBV4-3
D: NA
J: TRBJ2-3
DNA: TGCGCCAGCAGCCAAGAGGGGCGGAGGGATACGCAGTATTTT
CDR3: CASSQEGRRDTQYF

size: few
V: TRBV5-1
D: NA
J: TRBJ2-5
DNA: TGCGCCAGCAGCTTGGCCCCGACAGCCGGGGAGACCCAGTACTTC
CDR3: CASSLAPTAGETQYF

size: many
V: TRBV7-2
D: TRBD1
J: TRBJ2-2
DNA: TGTGCCAGCAGCTTAGTACAGACAGGGCCGGGGACCGGGGAGCTGTTTTTT
CDR3: CASSLVQTGPGTGELFF

size: many
V: TRBV7-9
D: TRBD1
J: TRBJ1-1
DNA: TGTGCCAGCAGGACCGGACAGGGGGCAAGGAGCACTGAAGCTTTCTTT
CDR3: CASRTGQGARSTEAFF

size: many
V: TRBV3-1
D: NA
J: TRBJ2-7
DNA: TGTGCCAGCAGCCCGACAGCTACCTACGAGCAGTACTTC
CDR3: CASSPTATYEQYF

size: few
V: TRBV5-4
D: NA
J: TRBJ2-5
DNA: TGTGCCTCTGGGGTGACCGGACCAGAGACCCAGTACTTC
CDR3: CASGVTGPETQYF

size: few
V: TRBV4-1
D: NA
J: TRBJ2-7
DNA: TGCGCCAGCAGCCTCGGGATGGGACGGTCCTACGAGCAGTACTTC
CDR3: CASSLGMGRSYEQYF

size: many
V: TRBV20-1
D: TRBD2
J: TRBJ2-7
DNA: TGCAGTGCGTTGGGACTAGCGGGGATCGAGCAGTACTTC
CDR3: CSALGLAGIEQYF

size: few
V: TRBV6-2/TRBV6-3
D: NA
J: TRBJ2-3
DNA: TGTGCCAGCAGTTATACCACAGATACGCAGTATTTT
CDR3: CASSYTTDTQYF

size: NA
V: TRBV18
D: TRBD1
J: TRBJ2-1
DNA: TGTGCCAGCTCACCAGAGGGGGCGTCCTACAATGAGCAGTTCTTC
CDR3: CASSPEGASYNEQFF

size: few
V: TRBV6-5
D: NA
J: TRBJ2-1
DNA: TGTGCCAGCAAACTCTCGGTCCCGACCAACAATGAGCAGTTCTTC
CDR3: CASKLSVPTNNEQFF